These 21 T cell receptor beta chains share one sample of origin, sequenced in a study of cytomegalovirus exposure and HLA in healthy donors. Use of 60 Vbeta and 13 Jbeta primers characterized the PCR. Method: immunoSEQ multiplex PCR; TCRdb's copy keeps in-frame clones and lacks some. Among 130,000 or so clones listed, about 80% were seen once. Material: PBMCs. The receptors were gathered from a man between 25 and 39 years old in good health and CMV-seronegative.

J is TRBJ2-6 and V is TRBV7-8; no clear D. Germline assignment: CDR1 SGHVS and CDR2 FQNEAQ. The V gene lost 4 bases and the J gene lost 0 bases, with 10 bases spanning the gap. The CDR3 consists of 16 residues. The CDR3 nucleotides read TGTGCCAGCAGCTACTCAAAGAGCTCTGGGGCCAACGTCCTGACTTTC. It is translated as CASSYSKSSGANVLTF.

Written as DNA, the CDR3 is TGTGCCAGCAGCGTAGGGGACAGGGGAGGGGAGACCCAGTACTTC. It specifies CASSVGDRGGETQYF. The chain has TRBV9 and TRBJ2-5; 10 bases map to TRBD1. CDR3 size: 15 residues. J lost 5 bases, V lost 0 bases, and 4 bases had no gene match. Per germline, CDR1 SGDLS and CDR2 YYNGEE.

The chain carries TRBV15 and TRBJ1-1; 7 nucleotides align to TRBD1. The CDR3 has 14 residues. Germline trimming cut 7 bases from V and 0 bases from J; bases unmatched to any gene: 5. Per the germline V gene, CDR1 is LNHNV and CDR2 is YYDKDF (reference sequence). The CDR3 coding sequence is TGTGCCACCACTCCGACAGGGATGAACACTGAAGCTTTCTTT. Translated: CATTPTGMNTEAFF.

This chain connects TRBV27 to TRBJ2-7; 7 bases match TRBD2. The CDR3 contains 15 residues. Germline CDR1 MNHEY, CDR2 SMNVEV (reference sequence). The V and J ends lost 3 bases and 9 bases, in that order; junction bases with no gene match: 14. The CDR3 DNA follows: TGTGCCAGCAGTTTTAATCGGGACTACTCTCTTGGGCAGTACTTC. Encoded protein: CASSFNRDYSLGQYF.

V and J are TRBV9 and TRBJ2-5; the D gene is possibly TRBD2 (5 bases). Per the germline V gene, CDR1 is SGDLS and CDR2 is YYNGEE. CDR3 length: 15 residues. Trimming removed 2 bases at V and 5 bases at J, with 16 bases between. The CDR3 reads CASSVFTRLGETQYF. CDR3 DNA sequence: TGTGCCAGCAGCGTTTTTACTAGGCTGGGGGAGACCCAGTACTTC.

The chain's CDR3 is CASSPLRDSYEQYF. The CDR3 bases are TGTGCCAGCTCACCACTACGGGACTCCTACGAGCAGTACTTC. This chain links TRBV18 with TRBJ2-7, with D possibly being TRBD2 (5 bases). V was pared by 1 base and J by 0 bases, with 7 bases between. Germline values: CDR1 KGHSH, CDR2 LQKENI. The CDR3 loop spans 14 amino acids.

The chain recombines TRBV7-3 with TRBJ2-5; 9 positions match TRBD1. Per germline, CDR1 SGHTA and CDR2 FQGTGA. This CDR3 spans 15 amino acids. Trimming removed 2 bases from V and 2 bases from J; junction bases left unmatched: 3. In DNA form, the CDR3 reads TGTGCCAGCAGCTTATCCGGGACAGGGCAAGAGACCCAGTACTTC. It specifies CASSLSGTGQETQYF.

The chain recombines TRBV4-3 with TRBJ2-1; TRBD2 matches at 11 bases. This CDR3 spans 16 amino acids. Losses at the gene ends were 6 bases for V and 4 bases for J; bases not matched to a gene: 8. CDR1 and CDR2 from the germline V gene are LGHNA and YSLEER. The CDR3 here is CASSLGLADIYNEQFF. DNA of the CDR3: TGCGCCAGCAGTCTGGGACTAGCGGACATATACAATGAGCAGTTCTTC.

The chain uses TRBV4-3 and TRBJ2-1, with D possibly matching TRBD1 (6 bases). This CDR3 comprises 17 residues. V lost 8 bases and J lost 2, with 22 bases in between. Per the germline V gene, CDR1 is LGHNA and CDR2 is YSLEER. The CDR3 protein is CASPKGSGATTYNEQFF. In DNA form, the CDR3 reads TGCGCCAGCCCCAAAGGCTCAGGGGCTACAACCTACAATGAGCAGTTCTTC.

This rearrangement joins TRBV5-1 to TRBJ1-2; 9 bases map to TRBD1. The V segment lost 3 bases and the J segment 8 bases; nucleotides outside the gene matches: 2. The germline V gene has CDR1 SGHRS and CDR2 YFSETQ. This CDR3 spans 12 amino acids. The CDR3 is CASSYGQGGYTF. Written as DNA, the CDR3 is TGCGCCAGCAGCTATGGACAGGGGGGCTACACCTTC.

This chain connects TRBV7-3 to TRBJ2-2; D is possibly TRBD1 (6 bases). The CDR3 extends over 13 amino acids. Germline lookup yields CDR1 SGHTA and CDR2 FQGTGA. V gave up 5 bases and J gave up 9 bases, with 13 bases separating them. The CDR3 is CASSPGQHRELFF. The DNA of the CDR3 is TGTGCCAGCAGCCCAGGACAGCACCGGGAGCTGTTTTTT. Together with reference TRBV7-3 and TRBJ2-2, the CDR3 gives the full variable domain: GAGVSQTPSNKVTEKGKYVELRCDPISGHTALYWYRQSLGQGPEFLIYFQGTGAADDSGLPNDRFFAVRPEGSVSTLKIQRTERGDSAVYLCASSPGQHRELFFGEGSRLTVL.

The chain recombines TRBV5-1 with TRBJ1-6, with TRBD1 matching over 8 bases. Germline CDR1 is SGHRS and CDR2 is YFSETQ. CDR3 size: 13 residues. After removal of 5 bases from V and 7 bases from J, the junction contained 2 bases not matched to a gene. This chain's CDR3 is CASRGQENSPLHF. The CDR3 DNA sequence: TGCGCCAGCAGGGGACAGGAAAATTCACCCCTCCACTTT.

This chain uses TRBV7-2 with TRBJ2-3; D uncertain. This CDR3 comprises 12 residues. Germline assignment: CDR1 SGHTA and CDR2 FQGNSA. The germline V and J ends were trimmed by 7 bases and 0 bases, with 5 bases remaining between them. CDR3 nucleotides: TGTGCCAGCACCGTTAGCACAGATACGCAGTATTTT. Amino acids: CASTVSTDTQYF.

V usage is TRBV6-5 and J usage is TRBJ2-7; 7 bases line up with TRBD1. V was clipped by 2 bases and J by 1 base; unmatched bases: 5. The CDR3 covers 15 residues. The germline V gene encodes CDR1 MNHEY and CDR2 SVGAGI. The CDR3, as DNA: TGTGCCAGCAGTTACGACTTGACAGGGTCCTACGAGCAGTACTTC. Protein product: CASSYDLTGSYEQYF.

In its sample, this clone was seen a few times. The V call is TRBV10-3, the J call TRBJ1-1, with D uncertain. This CDR3 is built from 13 residues. The V and J ends lost 0 bases and 5 bases respectively, with 7 bases between them. CDR1 ENHRY and CDR2 SYGVKD come from the germline V gene. CDR3 in DNA: TGTGCCATCAGTGAGTCGCCGGGGACTGAAGCTTTCTTT. Its protein is CAISESPGTEAFF.

This clone appeared a few times. The chain carries TRBV6-1 and TRBJ2-5, with 9 bases fitting TRBD2. V dropped 11 bases and J dropped 10; count of bases not matched to a gene: 14. CDR1 and CDR2 from the germline V gene are MNHNS and SASEGT. The length of the CDR3 is 13 residues. Here the CDR3 reads CACTLGLAKDQYF. Written as DNA, the CDR3 is TGTGCCTGCACCCTAGGACTAGCGAAGGACCAGTACTTC.

This clone was recorded a few times. The V gene is TRBV6-1, the J gene TRBJ1-1; possibly TRBD1 for D (5 bases). Trimming removed 6 bases at V and 10 bases at J, with 15 bases between. CDR1 MNHNS and CDR2 SASEGT come from the germline V gene. The CDR3 totals 12 residues. Here the CDR3 reads CASSKSPRGAFF. The CDR3 DNA sequence: TGTGCCAGCAGCAAATCGCCTAGGGGAGCTTTCTTT.

This clone was recorded once. This sequence joins TRBV19 and TRBJ1-5, with D possibly matching TRBD1 (5 bases). V was pared by 5 bases and J by 8 bases, with 19 bases between. The germline V gene encodes CDR1 LNHDA and CDR2 SQIVND (reference sequence). The CDR3 spans 15 residues. This chain's CDR3 is CASSPTGTQEEPQHF. CDR3 bases: TGTGCCAGTAGTCCTACCGGGACTCAGGAAGAGCCCCAGCATTTT.

This chain joins TRBV28 and TRBJ1-5, with 7 bases lining up with TRBD1. Germline V gene lookup returns CDR1 MDHEN and CDR2 SYDVKM. J gave up 7 bases and V 4 bases, and 10 bases lay outside the gene matches. The CDR3 length is 15 residues. The CDR3 spells CASSSPTGSLQPQHF. CDR3 coding DNA: TGTGCCAGCAGTTCCCCGACAGGGTCGTTACAGCCCCAGCATTTT. The variable domain in full, with the rest retrieved from reference TRBV28 and TRBJ1-5, is DVKVTQSSRYLVKRTGEKVFLECVQDMDHENMFWYRQDPGLGLRLIYFSYDVKMKEKGDIPEGYSVSREKKERFSLILESASTNQTSMYLCASSSPTGSLQPQHFGDGTRLSIL.

Here the CDR3 reads CASSLQQGTGELFF. The CDR3 DNA sequence: TGTGCCAGCAGCTTACAACAGGGGACCGGGGAGCTGTTTTTT. The genes are TRBV7-2 and TRBJ2-2, with 7 positions matching TRBD1. Germline CDR1 reads SGHTA; CDR2 reads FQGNSA. This CDR3 is built from 14 residues. V lost 2 bases, J lost 5 bases, and 2 bases stayed unmatched.

This chain links TRBV6-5 with TRBJ1-2; TRBD1 might be the D (6 bases). There are 14 residues in the CDR3. The germline V gene encodes CDR1 MNHEY and CDR2 SVGAGI. The V and J ends lost 2 bases and 3 bases respectively, with 10 bases between them. In nucleotides, the CDR3 is TGTGCCAGCAGTTACCGGGACAAGTACTATGGCTACACCTTC. Its protein product is CASSYRDKYYGYTF.